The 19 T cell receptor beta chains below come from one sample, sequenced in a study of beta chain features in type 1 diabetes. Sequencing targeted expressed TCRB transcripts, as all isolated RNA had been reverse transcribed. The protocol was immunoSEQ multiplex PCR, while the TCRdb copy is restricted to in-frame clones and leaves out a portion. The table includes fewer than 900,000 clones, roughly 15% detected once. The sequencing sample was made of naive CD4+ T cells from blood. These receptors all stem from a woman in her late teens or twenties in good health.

The CDR3 DNA sequence: TGTGCCAGCAGCCCAAAGGGGACAAGTTACGAGCAGTACTTC. Protein product: CASSPKGTSYEQYF. The V and J genes are TRBV7-8 and TRBJ2-7; tentatively, D is TRBD1 (6 bases). CDR3 length: 14 amino acids. V lost 5 bases and J 4 bases, leaving 15 bases between the germline ends. Germline CDR1 is SGHVS and CDR2 is FQNEAQ.

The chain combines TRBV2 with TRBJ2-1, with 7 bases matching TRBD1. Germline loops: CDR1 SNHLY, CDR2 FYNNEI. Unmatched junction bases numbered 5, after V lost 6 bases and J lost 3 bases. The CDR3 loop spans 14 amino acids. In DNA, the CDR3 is TGTGCCAGCAGCCTACAGGGGTACTACAATGAGCAGTTCTTC. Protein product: CASSLQGYYNEQFF. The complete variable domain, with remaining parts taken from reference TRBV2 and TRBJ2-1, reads EPEVTQTPSHQVTQMGQEVILRCVPISNHLYFYWYRQILGQKVEFLVSFYNNEISEKSEIFDDQFSVERPDGSNFTLKIRSTKLEDSAMYFCASSLQGYYNEQFFGPGTRLTVL.

CDR3 nucleotide sequence: TGTGCCAGCAGTTCGACAGGGGGCCCGGGAGAGACCCAGTACTTC. Protein: CASSSTGGPGETQYF. The chain carries TRBV25-1 and TRBJ2-5; 10 bases align to TRBD1. This CDR3 has 15 residues. Losses at the gene ends were 5 bases for V and 4 bases for J; bases not matched to a gene: 7. Germline V gene sequence: CDR1 MGHDK, CDR2 SYGVNS.

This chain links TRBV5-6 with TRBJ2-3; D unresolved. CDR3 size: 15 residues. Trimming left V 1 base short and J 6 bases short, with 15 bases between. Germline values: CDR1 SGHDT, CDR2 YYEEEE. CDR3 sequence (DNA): TGTGCCAGCAGCTTGACGGCCGCCGGGCGGGATACGCAGTATTTT. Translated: CASSLTAAGRDTQYF.

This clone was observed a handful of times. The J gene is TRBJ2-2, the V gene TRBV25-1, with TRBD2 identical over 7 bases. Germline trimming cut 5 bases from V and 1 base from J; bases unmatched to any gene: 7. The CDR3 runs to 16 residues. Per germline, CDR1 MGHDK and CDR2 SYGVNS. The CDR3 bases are TGTGCCAGCAGTTCGAGACTAGCCATGAACACCGGGGAGCTGTTTTTT. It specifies CASSSRLAMNTGELFF.

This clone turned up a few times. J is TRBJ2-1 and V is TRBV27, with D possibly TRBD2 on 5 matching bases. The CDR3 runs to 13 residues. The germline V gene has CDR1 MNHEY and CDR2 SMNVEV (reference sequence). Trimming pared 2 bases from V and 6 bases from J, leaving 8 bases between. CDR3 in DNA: TGTGCCAGCAGTTTAGAGAGCGGCAATGAGCAGTTCTTC. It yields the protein CASSLESGNEQFF.

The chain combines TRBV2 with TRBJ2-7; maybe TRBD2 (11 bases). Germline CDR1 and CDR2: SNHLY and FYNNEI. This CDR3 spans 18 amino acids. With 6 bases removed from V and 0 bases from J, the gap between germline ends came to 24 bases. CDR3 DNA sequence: TGTGCCAGCAGAGACAGGGGGCTAGCGGGAGGCCTCTCCTACGAGCAGTACTTC. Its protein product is CASRDRGLAGGLSYEQYF.

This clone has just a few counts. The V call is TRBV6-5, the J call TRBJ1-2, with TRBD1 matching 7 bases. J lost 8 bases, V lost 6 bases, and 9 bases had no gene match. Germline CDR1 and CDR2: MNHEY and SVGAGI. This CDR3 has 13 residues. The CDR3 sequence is CASSPSTGRGYTF. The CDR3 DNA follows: TGTGCCAGCAGCCCGTCGACAGGGAGAGGCTACACCTTC.

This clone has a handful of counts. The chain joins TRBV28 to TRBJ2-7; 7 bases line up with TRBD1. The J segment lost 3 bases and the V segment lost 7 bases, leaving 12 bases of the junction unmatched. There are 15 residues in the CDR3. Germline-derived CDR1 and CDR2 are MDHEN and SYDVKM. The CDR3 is CASTTLMGQNYEQYF. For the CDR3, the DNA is TGTGCCAGCACAACGTTGATGGGACAGAACTACGAGCAGTACTTC. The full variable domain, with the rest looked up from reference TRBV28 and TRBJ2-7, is DVKVTQSSRYLVKRTGEKVFLECVQDMDHENMFWYRQDPGLGLRLIYFSYDVKMKEKGDIPEGYSVSREKKERFSLILESASTNQTSMYLCASTTLMGQNYEQYFGPGTRLTVT.

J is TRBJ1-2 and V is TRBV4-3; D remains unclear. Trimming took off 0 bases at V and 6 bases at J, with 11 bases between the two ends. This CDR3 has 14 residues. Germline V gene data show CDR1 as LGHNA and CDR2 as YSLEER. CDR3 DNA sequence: TGCGCCAGCAGCCAAGAAAGCCGCCGGGATGGCTACACCTTC. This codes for CASSQESRRDGYTF.

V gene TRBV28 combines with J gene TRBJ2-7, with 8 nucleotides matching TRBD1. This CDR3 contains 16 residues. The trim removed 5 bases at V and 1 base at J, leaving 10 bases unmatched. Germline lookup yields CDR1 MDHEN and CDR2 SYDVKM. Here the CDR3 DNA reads TGTGCCAGCAGTCTCCCCCCCGGGACAGGATCCTACGAGCAGTACTTC. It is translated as CASSLPPGTGSYEQYF.

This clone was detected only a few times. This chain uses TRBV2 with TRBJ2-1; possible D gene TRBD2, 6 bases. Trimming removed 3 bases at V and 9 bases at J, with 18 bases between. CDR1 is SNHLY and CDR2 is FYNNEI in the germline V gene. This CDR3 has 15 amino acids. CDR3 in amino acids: CASSEATWRDAEQFF. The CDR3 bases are TGTGCCAGCAGTGAGGCGACGTGGAGGGACGCTGAGCAGTTCTTC. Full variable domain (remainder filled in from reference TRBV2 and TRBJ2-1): EPEVTQTPSHQVTQMGQEVILRCVPISNHLYFYWYRQILGQKVEFLVSFYNNEISEKSEIFDDQFSVERPDGSNFTLKIRSTKLEDSAMYFCASSEATWRDAEQFFGPGTRLTVL.

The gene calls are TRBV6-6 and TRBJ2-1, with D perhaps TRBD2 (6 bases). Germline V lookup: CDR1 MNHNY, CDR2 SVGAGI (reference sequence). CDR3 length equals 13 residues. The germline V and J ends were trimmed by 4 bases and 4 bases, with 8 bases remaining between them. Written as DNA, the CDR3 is TGTGCCAGCAGTTTTAGCGGTTACAATGAGCAGTTCTTC. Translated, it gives CASSFSGYNEQFF.

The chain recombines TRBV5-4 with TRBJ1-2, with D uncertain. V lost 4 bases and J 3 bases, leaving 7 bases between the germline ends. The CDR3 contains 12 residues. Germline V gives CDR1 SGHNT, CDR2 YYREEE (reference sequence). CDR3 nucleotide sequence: TGTGCCAGCAGCATCCCCGACTATGGCTACACCTTC. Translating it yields CASSIPDYGYTF.

The CDR3 is CASRKGGRYEQYF. CDR3 nucleotide sequence: TGTGCCAGCAGGAAGGGGGGACGCTACGAGCAGTACTTC. The V gene is TRBV28, the J gene TRBJ2-7; either TRBD1 or TRBD2 may supply D (6 bases each). CDR1 MDHEN and CDR2 SYDVKM come from the germline V gene. This CDR3 comprises 13 residues. V shed 6 bases and J shed 3 bases, with 12 bases lying between them.

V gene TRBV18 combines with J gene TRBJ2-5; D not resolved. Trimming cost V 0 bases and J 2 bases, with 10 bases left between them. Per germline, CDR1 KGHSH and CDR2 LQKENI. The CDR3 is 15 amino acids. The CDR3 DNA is TGTGCCAGCTCACCACCGAGTCGTGGGCAAGAGACCCAGTACTTC. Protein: CASSPPSRGQETQYF.

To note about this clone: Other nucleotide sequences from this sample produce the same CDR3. This CDR3 is CASRGTPYEQYF. The CDR3 bases are TGTGCCAGCAGAGGGACCCCCTACGAGCAGTACTTC. The V call is TRBV28, the J call TRBJ2-7; D assignment may be TRBD1 or TRBD2 (5 bases each). CDR3 length: 12 amino acids. The germline CDR1 and CDR2 sequences are MDHEN and SYDVKM. V was clipped by 6 bases and J by 2 bases, with 8 bases between them.

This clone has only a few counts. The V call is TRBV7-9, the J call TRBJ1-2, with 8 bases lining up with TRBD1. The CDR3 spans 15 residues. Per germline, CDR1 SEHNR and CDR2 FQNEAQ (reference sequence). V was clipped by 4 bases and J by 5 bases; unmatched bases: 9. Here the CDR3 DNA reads TGTGCCAGCAGCTCGCAACCAGGGGGCGCGTATGGCTACACCTTC. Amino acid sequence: CASSSQPGGAYGYTF. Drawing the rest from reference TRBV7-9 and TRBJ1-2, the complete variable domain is DTGVSQNPRHKITKRGQNVTFRCDPISEHNRLYWYRQTLGQGPEFLTYFQNEAQLEKSRLLSDRFSAERPKGSFSTLEIQRTEQGDSAMYLCASSSQPGGAYGYTFGSGTRLTVV.

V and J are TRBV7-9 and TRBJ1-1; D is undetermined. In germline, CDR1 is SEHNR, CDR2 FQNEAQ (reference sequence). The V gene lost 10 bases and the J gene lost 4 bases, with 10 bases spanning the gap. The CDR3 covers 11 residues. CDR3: CAITGGTEAFF. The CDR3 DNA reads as TGTGCCATCACCGGAGGCACTGAAGCTTTCTTT.